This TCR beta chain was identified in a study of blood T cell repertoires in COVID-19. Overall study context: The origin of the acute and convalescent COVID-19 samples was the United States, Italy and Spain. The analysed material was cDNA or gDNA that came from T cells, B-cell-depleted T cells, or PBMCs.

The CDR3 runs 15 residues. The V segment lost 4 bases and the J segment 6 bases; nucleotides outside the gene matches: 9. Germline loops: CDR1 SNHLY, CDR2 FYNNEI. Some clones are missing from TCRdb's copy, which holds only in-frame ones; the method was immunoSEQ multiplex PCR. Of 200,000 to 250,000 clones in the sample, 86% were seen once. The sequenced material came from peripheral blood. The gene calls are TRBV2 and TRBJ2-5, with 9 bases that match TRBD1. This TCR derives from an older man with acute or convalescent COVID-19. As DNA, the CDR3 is TGTGCCAGCAGTGGGGACAGGGCCATTGGAAAGACCCAGTACTTC. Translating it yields CASSGDRAIGKTQYF.